This T cell receptor beta chain was sequenced for a study of early stage breast cancer tumors. General study findings and limits: Enriched TCRB sequences shared across patients were mostly commonly generated sequences.

Libraries were prepared by immunoSEQ multiplex PCR; TCRdb keeps only in-frame clonotypes and omits some of them. The sample holds tens of thousands of clones; about three fifths are singletons and the top ten take roughly 8%. CDR3 length: 16 residues. V lost 6 bases to trimming and J lost 3 bases; unmatched junction nucleotides: 10. The germline gives CDR1 MNHEY, CDR2 SMNVEV (reference sequence). With respect to this clone: Antigen: not known.

Sequenced input: breast tumor tissue. J is TRBJ2-7 and V is TRBV27; 11 nucleotides align to TRBD2. This clonotype was sampled from a person between 50 and 60 years old with breast cancer. CDR3 in amino acids: CASSQGRGLAVYEQYF. In DNA form, the CDR3 reads TGTGCCAGCAGCCAGGGCCGGGGACTAGCGGTCTACGAGCAGTACTTC.